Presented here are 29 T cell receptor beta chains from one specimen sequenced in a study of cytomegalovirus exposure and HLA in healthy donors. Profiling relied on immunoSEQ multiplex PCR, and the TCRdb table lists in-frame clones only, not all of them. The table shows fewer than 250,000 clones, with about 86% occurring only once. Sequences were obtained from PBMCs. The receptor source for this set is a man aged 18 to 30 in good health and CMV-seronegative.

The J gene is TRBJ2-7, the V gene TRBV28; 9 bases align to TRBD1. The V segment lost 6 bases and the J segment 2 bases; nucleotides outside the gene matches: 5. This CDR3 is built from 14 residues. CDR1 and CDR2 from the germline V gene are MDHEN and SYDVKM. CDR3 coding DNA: TGTGCCAGCAGGCGACAGGGGGTTACCTACGAGCAGTACTTC. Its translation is CASRRQGVTYEQYF.

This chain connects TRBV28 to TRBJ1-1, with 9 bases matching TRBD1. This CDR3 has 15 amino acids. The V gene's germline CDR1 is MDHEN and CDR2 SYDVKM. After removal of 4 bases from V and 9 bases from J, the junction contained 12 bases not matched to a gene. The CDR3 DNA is TGTGCCAGCAGTTCAAGTACGGGGACAGGGAGTAAAGCTTTCTTT. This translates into CASSSSTGTGSKAFF.

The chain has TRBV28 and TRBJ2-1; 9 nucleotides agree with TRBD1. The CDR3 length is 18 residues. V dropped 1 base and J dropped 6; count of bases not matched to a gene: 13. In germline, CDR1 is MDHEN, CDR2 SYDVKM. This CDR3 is CASSLFYRGDRAANEQFF. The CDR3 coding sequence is TGTGCCAGCAGTTTATTCTACCGTGGGGACAGGGCGGCCAATGAGCAGTTCTTC.

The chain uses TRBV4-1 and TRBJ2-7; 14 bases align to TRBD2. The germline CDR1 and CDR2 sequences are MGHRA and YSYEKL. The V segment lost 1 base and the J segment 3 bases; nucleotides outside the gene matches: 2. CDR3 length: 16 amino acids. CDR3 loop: CASSQVGTSGSYEQYF. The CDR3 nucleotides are TGCGCCAGCAGCCAAGTCGGGACTAGCGGGAGCTACGAGCAGTACTTC.

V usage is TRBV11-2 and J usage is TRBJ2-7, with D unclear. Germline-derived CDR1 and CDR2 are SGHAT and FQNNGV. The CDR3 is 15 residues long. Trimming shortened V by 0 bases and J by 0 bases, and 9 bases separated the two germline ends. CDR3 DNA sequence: TGTGCCAGCAGCTTAGATTCGGAGATCTCCTACGAGCAGTACTTC. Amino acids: CASSLDSEISYEQYF.

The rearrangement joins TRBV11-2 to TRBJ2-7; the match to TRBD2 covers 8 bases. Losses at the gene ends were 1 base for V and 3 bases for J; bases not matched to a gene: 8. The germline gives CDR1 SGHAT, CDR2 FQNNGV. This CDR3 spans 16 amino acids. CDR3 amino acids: CASSLARLALSYEQYF. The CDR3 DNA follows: TGTGCCAGCAGCTTAGCCCGACTAGCGCTGAGCTACGAGCAGTACTTC.

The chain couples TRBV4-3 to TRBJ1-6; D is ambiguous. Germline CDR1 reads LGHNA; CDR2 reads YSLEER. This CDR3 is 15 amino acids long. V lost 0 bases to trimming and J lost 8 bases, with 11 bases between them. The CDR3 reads CASSQDPQVDSPLHF. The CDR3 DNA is TGCGCCAGCAGCCAAGATCCCCAGGTAGATTCACCCCTCCACTTT.

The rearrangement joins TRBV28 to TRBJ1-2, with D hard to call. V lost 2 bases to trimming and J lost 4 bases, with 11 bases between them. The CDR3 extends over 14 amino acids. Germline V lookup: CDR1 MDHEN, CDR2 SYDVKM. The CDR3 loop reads CASSLPGLAYGYTF. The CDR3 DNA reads TGTGCCAGCAGTTTACCCGGGTTGGCCTATGGCTACACCTTC.

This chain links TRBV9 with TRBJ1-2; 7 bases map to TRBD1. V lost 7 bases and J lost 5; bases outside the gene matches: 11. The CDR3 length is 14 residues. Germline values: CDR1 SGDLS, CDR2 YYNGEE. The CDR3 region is CASGNDRVGYGYTF. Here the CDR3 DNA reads TGTGCCAGCGGGAATGACAGGGTTGGGTATGGCTACACCTTC.

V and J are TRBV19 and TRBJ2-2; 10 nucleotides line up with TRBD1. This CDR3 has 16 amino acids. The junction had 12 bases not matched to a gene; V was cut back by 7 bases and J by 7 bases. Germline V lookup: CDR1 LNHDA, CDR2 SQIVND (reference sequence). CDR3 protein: CASTITGQGKIGELFF. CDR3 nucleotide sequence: TGTGCCAGTACCATCACGGGACAGGGGAAAATCGGGGAGCTGTTTTTT.

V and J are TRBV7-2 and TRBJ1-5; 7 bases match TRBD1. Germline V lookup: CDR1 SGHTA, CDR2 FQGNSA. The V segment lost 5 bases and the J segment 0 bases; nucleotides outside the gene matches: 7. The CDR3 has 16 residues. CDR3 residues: CASSAQGGYSNQPQHF. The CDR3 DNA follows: TGTGCCAGCAGCGCCCAGGGGGGATATAGCAATCAGCCCCAGCATTTT.

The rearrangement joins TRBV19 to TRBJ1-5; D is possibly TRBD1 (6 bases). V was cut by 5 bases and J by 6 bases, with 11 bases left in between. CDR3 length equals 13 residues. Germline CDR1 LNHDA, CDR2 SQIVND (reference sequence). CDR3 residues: CASSGGAGQPQHF. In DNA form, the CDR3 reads TGTGCCAGTAGTGGGGGGGCAGGTCAGCCCCAGCATTTT.

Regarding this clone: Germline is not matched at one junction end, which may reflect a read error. CDR3 nucleotides: TGTGCCAGCAGCTTAGATTTGGGGGGGATGGTCTTC. This sequence encodes CASSLDLGGMVF. V usage is TRBV7-2 and J usage is TRBJ2-1, with 7 bases fitting TRBD2. The CDR3 runs 12 residues. CDR1 is SGHTA, CDR2 FQGNSA, per germline.

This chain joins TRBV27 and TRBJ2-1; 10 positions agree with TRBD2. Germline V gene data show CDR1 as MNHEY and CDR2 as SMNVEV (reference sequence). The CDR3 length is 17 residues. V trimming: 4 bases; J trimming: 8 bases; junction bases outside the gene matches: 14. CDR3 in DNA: TGTGCCAGCAGTTCCACGGAGTATCTAGCGGGAGTTGATGAGCAGTTCTTC. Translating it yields CASSSTEYLAGVDEQFF.

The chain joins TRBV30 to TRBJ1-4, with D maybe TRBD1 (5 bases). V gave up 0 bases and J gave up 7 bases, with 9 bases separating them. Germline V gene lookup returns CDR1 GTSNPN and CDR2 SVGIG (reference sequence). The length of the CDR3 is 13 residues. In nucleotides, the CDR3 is TGTGCCTGGAGTGTGGGGGAGGCTGAAAAACTGTTTTTT. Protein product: CAWSVGEAEKLFF.

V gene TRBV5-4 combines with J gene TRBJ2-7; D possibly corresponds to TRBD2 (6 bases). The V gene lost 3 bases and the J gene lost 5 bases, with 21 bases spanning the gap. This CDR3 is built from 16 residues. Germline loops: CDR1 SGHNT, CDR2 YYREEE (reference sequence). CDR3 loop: CASSSMAWGGGHEQYF. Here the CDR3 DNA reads TGTGCCAGCAGCTCGATGGCGTGGGGAGGCGGCCACGAGCAGTACTTC.

CDR3 region: CSAFGGATGELFF. The CDR3 DNA sequence: TGCAGCGCGTTTGGCGGGGCCACCGGGGAGCTGTTTTTT. The genes are TRBV29-1 and TRBJ2-2, with D possibly being TRBD2 (6 bases). The ends were cut back, 7 bases at V and 4 bases at J, with 13 bases in the middle. The CDR3 is made up of 13 amino acids. Germline V gene data show CDR1 as SQVTM and CDR2 as ANQGSEA.

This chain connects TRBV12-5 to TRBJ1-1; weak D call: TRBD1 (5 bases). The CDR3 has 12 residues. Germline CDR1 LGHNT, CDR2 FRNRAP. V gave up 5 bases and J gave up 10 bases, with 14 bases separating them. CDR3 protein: CASGPGGDPAFF. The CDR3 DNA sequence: TGTGCTAGTGGTCCCGGGGGGGACCCAGCTTTCTTT.

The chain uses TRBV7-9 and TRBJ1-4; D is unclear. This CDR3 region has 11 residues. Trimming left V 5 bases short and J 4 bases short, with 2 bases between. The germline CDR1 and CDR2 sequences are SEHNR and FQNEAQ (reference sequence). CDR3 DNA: TGTGCCAGCAGCCGTAATGAAAAACTGTTTTTT. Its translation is CASSRNEKLFF.

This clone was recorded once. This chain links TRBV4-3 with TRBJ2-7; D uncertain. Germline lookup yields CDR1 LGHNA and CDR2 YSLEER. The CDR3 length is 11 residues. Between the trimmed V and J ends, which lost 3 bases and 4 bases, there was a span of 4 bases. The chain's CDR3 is CASSHRYEQYF. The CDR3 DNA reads TGCGCCAGCAGCCATAGATACGAGCAGTACTTC.

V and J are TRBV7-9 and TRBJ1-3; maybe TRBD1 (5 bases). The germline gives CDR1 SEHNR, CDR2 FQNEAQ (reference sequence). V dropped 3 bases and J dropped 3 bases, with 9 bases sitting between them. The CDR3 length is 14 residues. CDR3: CASSLLTVGNTIYF. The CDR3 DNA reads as TGTGCCAGCAGCTTGCTGACAGTTGGAAACACCATATATTTT.

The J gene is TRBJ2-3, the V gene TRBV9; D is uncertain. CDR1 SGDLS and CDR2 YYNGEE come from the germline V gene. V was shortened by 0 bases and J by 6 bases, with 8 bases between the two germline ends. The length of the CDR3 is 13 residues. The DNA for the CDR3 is TGTGCCAGCAGCGTAGTGGCTCCTGATACGCAGTATTTT. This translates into CASSVVAPDTQYF. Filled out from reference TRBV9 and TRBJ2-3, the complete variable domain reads DSGVTQTPKHLITATGQRVTLRCSPRSGDLSVYWYQQSLDQGLQFLIQYYNGEERAKGNILERFSAQQFPDLHSELNLSSLELGDSALYFCASSVVAPDTQYFGPGTRLTVL.

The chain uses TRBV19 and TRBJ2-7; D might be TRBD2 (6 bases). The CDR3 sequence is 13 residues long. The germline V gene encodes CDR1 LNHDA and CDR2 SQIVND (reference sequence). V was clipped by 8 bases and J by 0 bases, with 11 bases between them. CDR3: CASSPGLSYEQYF. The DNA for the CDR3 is TGTGCCAGTTCCCCGGGACTCTCCTACGAGCAGTACTTC.

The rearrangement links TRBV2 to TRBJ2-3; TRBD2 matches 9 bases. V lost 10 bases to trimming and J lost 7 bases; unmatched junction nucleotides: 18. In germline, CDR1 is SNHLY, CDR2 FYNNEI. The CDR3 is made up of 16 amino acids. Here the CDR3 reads CATLGDGRASGNTQYF. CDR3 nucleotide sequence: TGTGCCACCCTGGGGGACGGCAGGGCTAGCGGGAATACGCAGTATTTT. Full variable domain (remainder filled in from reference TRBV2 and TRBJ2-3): EPEVTQTPSHQVTQMGQEVILRCVPISNHLYFYWYRQILGQKVEFLVSFYNNEISEKSEIFDDQFSVERPDGSNFTLKIRSTKLEDSAMYFCATLGDGRASGNTQYFGPGTRLTVL.

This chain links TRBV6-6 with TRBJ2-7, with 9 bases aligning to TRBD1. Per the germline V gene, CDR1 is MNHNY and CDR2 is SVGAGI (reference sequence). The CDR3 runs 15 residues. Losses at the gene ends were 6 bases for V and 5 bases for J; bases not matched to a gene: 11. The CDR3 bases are TGTGCCAGCAGCCCCCTCGGGACAGGGATGCACGAGCAGTACTTC. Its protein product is CASSPLGTGMHEQYF.

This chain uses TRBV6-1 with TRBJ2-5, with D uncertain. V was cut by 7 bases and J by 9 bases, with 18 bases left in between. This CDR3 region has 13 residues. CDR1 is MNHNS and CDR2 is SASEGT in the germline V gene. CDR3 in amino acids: CASTAGRTDSQYF. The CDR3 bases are TGTGCCAGCACCGCAGGCCGCACGGATTCCCAGTACTTC.

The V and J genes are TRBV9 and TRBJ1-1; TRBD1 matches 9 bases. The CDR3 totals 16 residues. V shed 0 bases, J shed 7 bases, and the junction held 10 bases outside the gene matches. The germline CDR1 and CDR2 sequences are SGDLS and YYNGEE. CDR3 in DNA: TGTGCCAGCAGCGTAGGAGGTCGGGACAGGGAAAATGAAGCTTTCTTT. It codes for CASSVGGRDRENEAFF.

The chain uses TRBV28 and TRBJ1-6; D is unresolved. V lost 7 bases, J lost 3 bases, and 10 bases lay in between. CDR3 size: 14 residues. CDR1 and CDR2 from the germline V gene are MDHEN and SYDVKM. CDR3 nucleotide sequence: TGTGCCAGCATGCCGGGGAGCTATAATTCACCCCTCCACTTT. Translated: CASMPGSYNSPLHF.

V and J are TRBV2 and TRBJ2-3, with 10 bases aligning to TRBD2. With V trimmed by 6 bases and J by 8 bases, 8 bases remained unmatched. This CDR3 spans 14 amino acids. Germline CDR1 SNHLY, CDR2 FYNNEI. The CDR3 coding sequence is TGTGCCAGCAGGGAGGGGCTAGCGGGAGTTACGCAGTATTTT. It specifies CASREGLAGVTQYF.